A single T cell receptor beta chain is shown here with its context. The antigen remains unidentified. This sample stems from a study of cytomegalovirus exposure and HLA in healthy donors. About the study: HLA-typed donors were the source of approximately 80 million unique TCRs held in an early data release. Findings and caveats of the study: Later on, an analysis tied 15,000 or so TCR beta sequences to HLA alleles at 0.05 false discovery rate. Later findings reportedly placed an Asian-associated ancestry cluster below the roughly 660-donor mean for N-insertions.

PCR employed 60 Vbeta and 13 Jbeta primers. Only in-frame clones appear in the TCRdb table, and some are missing; sequencing was by immunoSEQ multiplex PCR. Here the sample spans under 150,000 clones, around 75% being singletons. Input material: PBMCs. The receptor's source is a man aged 25 to 40 in good health and CMV-seronegative.

Here the CDR3 DNA reads TGCGCCAGCAGCCAAGATCTGGGGGACAGGGGGCTCGCAGATACGCAGTATTTT. It translates to CASSQDLGDRGLADTQYF. The rearrangement links TRBV4-1 to TRBJ2-3; TRBD1 aligns across 12 bases. V trimming: 0 bases; J trimming: 4 bases; junction bases outside the gene matches: 8. The germline V gene has CDR1 MGHRA and CDR2 YSYEKL. The CDR3 is made up of 18 amino acids.